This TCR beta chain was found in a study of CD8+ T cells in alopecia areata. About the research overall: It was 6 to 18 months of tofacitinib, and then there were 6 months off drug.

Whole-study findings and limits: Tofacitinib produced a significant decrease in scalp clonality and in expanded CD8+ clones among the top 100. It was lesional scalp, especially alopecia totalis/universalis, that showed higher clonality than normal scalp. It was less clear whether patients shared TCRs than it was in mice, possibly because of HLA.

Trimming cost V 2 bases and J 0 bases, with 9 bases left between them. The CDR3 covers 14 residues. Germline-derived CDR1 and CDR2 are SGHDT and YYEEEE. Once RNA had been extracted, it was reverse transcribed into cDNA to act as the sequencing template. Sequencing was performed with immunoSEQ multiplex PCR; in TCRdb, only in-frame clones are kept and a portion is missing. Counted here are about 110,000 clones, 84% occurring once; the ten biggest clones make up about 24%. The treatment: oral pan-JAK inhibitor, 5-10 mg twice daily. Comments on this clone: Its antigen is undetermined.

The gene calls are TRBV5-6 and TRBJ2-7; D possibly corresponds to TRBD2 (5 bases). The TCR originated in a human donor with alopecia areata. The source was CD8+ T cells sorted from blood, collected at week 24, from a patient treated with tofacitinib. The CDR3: CASSLIGSSYEQYF. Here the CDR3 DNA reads TGTGCCAGCAGCTTAATAGGGAGCTCCTACGAGCAGTACTTC.